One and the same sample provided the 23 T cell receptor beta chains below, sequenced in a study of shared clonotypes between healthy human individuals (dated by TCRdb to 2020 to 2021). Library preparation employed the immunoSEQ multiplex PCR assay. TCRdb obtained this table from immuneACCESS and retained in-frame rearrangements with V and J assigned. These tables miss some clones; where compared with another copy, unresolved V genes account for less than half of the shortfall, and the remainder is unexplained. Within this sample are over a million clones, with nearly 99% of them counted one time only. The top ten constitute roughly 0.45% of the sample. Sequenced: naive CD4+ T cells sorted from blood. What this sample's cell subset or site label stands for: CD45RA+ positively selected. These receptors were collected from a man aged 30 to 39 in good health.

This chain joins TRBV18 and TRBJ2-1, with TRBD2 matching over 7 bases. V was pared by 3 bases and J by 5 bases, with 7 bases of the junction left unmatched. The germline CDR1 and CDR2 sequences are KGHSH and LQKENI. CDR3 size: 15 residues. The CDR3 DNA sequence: TGTGCCAGCTCACCTTTGACTAGCATCCACAATGAGCAGTTCTTC. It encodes CASSPLTSIHNEQFF.

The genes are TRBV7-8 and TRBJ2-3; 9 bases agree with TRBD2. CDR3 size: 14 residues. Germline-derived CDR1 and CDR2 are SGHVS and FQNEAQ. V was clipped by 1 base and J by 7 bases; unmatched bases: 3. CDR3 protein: CASSLELAGHTQYF. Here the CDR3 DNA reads TGTGCCAGCAGCTTAGAGCTAGCGGGGCATACGCAGTATTTT.

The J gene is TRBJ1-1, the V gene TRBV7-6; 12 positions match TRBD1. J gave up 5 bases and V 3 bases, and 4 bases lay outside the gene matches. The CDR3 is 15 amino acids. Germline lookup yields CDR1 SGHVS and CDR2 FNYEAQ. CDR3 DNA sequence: TGTGCCAGCAGCTTTAGGGACAGGGGGCGGACTGAAGCTTTCTTT. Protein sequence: CASSFRDRGRTEAFF.

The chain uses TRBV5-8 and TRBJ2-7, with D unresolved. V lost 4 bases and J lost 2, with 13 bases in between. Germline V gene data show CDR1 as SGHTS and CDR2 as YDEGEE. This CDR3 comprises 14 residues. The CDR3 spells CASSPRARTYEQYF. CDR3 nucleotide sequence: TGTGCCAGCAGCCCTCGGGCGCGAACCTACGAGCAGTACTTC.

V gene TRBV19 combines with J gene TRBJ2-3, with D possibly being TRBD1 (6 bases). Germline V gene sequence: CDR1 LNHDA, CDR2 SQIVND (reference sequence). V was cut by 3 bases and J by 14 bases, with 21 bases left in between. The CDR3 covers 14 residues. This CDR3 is CASSISLADSGGYF. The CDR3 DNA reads TGTGCCAGTAGTATTTCGTTGGCGGACAGCGGAGGGTATTTT.

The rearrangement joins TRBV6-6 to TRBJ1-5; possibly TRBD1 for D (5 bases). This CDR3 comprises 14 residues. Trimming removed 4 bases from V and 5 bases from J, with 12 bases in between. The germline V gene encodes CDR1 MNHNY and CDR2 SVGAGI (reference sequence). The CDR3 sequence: CASSWGILDQPQHF. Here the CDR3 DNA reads TGTGCCAGCAGTTGGGGGATTTTGGATCAGCCCCAGCATTTT.

The CDR3 coding sequence is TGTGCCAGCAGCGCCGCTCACAGGGGAAAAGGAGTAATGCACCTCGCTGAAGCTTTCTTT. As protein: CASSAAHRGKGVMHLAEAFF. The rearrangement joins TRBV7-8 to TRBJ1-1; 7 bases agree with TRBD1. The CDR3 extends over 20 amino acids. CDR1 and CDR2 (germline): SGHVS, FQNEAQ. The junction had 27 bases not matched to a gene; V was cut back by 5 bases and J by 6 bases. Using reference TRBV7-8 and TRBJ1-1 for the parts outside the CDR3, the full variable domain is GAGVSQSPRYKVAKRGQDVALRCDPISGHVSLFWYQQALGQGPEFLTYFQNEAQLDKSGLPSDRFFAERPEGSVSTLKIQRTQQEDSAVYLCASSAAHRGKGVMHLAEAFFGQGTRLTVV.

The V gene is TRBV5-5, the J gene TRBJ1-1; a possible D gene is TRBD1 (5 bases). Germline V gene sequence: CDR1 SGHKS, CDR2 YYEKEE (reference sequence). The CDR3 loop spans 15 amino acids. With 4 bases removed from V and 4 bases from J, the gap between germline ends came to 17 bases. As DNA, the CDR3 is TGTGCCAGCAGCCCGGCGACAGTTGCTGTCACTGAAGCTTTCTTT. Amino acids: CASSPATVAVTEAFF. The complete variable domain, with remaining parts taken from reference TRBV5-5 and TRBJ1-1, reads DAGVTQSPTHLIKTRGQQVTLRCSPISGHKSVSWYQQVLGQGPQFIFQYYEKEERGRGNFPDRFSARQFPNYSSELNVNALLLGDSALYLCASSPATVAVTEAFFGQGTRLTVV.

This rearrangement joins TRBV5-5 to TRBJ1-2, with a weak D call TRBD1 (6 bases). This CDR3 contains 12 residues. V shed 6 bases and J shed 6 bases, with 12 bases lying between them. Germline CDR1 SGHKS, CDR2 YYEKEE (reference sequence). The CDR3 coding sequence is TGTGCCAGCACCTCCGACAGGCATGGCTACACCTTC. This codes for CASTSDRHGYTF.

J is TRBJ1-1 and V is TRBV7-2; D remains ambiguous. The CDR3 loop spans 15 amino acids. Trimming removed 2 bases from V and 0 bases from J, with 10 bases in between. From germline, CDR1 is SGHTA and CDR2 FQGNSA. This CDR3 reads CASSLLPGLNTEAFF. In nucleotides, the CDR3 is TGTGCCAGCAGCTTACTGCCAGGATTGAACACTGAAGCTTTCTTT.

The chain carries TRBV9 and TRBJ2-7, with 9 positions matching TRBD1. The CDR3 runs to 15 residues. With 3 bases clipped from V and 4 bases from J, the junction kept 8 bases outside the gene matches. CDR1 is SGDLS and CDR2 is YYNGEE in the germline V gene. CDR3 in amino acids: CASSAHVTGGYEQYF. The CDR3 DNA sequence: TGTGCCAGCAGCGCCCATGTGACAGGGGGATACGAGCAGTACTTC. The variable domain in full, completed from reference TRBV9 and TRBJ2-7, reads DSGVTQTPKHLITATGQRVTLRCSPRSGDLSVYWYQQSLDQGLQFLIQYYNGEERAKGNILERFSAQQFPDLHSELNLSSLELGDSALYFCASSAHVTGGYEQYFGPGTRLTVT.

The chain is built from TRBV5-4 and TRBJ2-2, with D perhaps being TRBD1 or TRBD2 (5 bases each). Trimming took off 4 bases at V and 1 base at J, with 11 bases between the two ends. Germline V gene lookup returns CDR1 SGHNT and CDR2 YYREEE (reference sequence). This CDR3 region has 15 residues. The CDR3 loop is CASSPSGRNTGELFF. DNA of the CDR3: TGTGCCAGCAGCCCATCGGGACGGAACACCGGGGAGCTGTTTTTT.

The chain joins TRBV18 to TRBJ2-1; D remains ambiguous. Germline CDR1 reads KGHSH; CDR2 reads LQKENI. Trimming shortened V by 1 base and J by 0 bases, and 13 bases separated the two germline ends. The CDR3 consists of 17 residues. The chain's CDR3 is CASSPLRRVNSYNEQFF. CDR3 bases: TGTGCCAGCTCACCACTCCGCCGGGTTAACTCCTACAATGAGCAGTTCTTC. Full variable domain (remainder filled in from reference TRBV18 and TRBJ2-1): NAGVMQNPRHLVRRRGQEARLRCSPMKGHSHVYWYRQLPEEGLKFMVYLQKENIIDESGMPKERFSAEFPKEGPSILRIQQVVRGDSAAYFCASSPLRRVNSYNEQFFGPGTRLTVL.

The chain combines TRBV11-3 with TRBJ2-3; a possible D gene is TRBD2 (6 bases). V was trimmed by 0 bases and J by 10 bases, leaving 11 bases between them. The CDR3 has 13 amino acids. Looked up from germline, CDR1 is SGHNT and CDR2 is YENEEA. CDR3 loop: CASSLDFGRAQYF. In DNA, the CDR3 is TGTGCCAGCAGCTTAGATTTCGGGAGAGCGCAGTATTTT.

The CDR3 loop is CASSSYKGLAATYEQYF. The DNA of the CDR3 is TGTGCCAGCAGCTCTTACAAAGGACTAGCGGCGACCTACGAGCAGTACTTC. This chain links TRBV11-2 with TRBJ2-7; 10 nucleotides align to TRBD2. V lost 4 bases, J lost 2 bases, and 11 bases stayed unmatched. Germline CDR1 and CDR2: SGHAT and FQNNGV. The CDR3 has 17 residues. The whole variable domain, remainder taken from reference TRBV11-2 and TRBJ2-7, is EAGVAQSPRYKIIEKRQSVAFWCNPISGHATLYWYQQILGQGPKLLIQFQNNGVVDDSQLPKDRFSAERLKGVDSTLKIQPAKLEDSAVYLCASSSYKGLAATYEQYFGPGTRLTVT.

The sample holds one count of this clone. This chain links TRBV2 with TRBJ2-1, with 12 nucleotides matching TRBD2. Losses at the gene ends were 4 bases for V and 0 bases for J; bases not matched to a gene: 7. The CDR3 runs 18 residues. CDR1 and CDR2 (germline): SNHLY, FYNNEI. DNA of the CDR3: TGTGCCAGCAGTGGGCTAGCGGGAGGGCGGAGCTCCTACAATGAGCAGTTCTTC. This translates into CASSGLAGGRSSYNEQFF.

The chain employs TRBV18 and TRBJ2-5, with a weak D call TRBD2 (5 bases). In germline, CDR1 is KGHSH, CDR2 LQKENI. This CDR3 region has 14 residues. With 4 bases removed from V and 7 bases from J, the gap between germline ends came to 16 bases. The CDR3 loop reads CASSLDPREGTQYF. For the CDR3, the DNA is TGTGCCAGCTCACTAGATCCTAGAGAGGGGACCCAGTACTTC.

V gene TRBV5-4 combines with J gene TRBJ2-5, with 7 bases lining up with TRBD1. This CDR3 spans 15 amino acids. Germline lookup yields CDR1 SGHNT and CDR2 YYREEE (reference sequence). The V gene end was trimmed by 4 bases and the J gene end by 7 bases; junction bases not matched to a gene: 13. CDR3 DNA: TGTGCCAGCAGCGGAAGACAGGGTCGGGGTGTGACCCAGTACTTC. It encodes CASSGRQGRGVTQYF.

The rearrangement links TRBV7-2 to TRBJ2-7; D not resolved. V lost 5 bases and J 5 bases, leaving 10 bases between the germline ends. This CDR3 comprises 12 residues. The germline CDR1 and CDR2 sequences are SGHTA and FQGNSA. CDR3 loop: CASSHPRNEQYF. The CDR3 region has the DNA TGTGCCAGCAGCCACCCTAGAAACGAGCAGTACTTC.

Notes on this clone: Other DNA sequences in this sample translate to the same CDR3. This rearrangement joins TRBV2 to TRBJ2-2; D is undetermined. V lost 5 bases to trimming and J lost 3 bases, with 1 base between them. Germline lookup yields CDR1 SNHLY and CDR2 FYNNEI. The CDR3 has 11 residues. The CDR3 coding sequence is TGTGCCAGCAGTTACACCGGGGAGCTGTTTTTT. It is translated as CASSYTGELFF.

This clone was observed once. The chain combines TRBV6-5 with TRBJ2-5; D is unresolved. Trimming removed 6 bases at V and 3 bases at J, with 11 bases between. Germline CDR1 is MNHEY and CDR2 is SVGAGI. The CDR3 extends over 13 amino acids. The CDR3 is CASSSDAEETQYF. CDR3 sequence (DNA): TGTGCCAGCAGCTCGGACGCTGAAGAGACCCAGTACTTC.

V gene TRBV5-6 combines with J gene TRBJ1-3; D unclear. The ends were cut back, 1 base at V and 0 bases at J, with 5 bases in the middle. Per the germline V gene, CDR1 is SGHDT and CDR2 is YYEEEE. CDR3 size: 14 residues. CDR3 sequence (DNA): TGTGCCAGCAGCTTGTTATTCTCTGGAAACACCATATATTTT. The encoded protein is CASSLLFSGNTIYF.

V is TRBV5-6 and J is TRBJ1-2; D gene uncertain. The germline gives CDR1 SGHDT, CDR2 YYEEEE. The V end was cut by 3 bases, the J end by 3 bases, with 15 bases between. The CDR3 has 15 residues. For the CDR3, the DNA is TGTGCCAGCAGCTCCAAGGGCGTTCGGGACTATGGCTACACCTTC. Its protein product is CASSSKGVRDYGYTF.